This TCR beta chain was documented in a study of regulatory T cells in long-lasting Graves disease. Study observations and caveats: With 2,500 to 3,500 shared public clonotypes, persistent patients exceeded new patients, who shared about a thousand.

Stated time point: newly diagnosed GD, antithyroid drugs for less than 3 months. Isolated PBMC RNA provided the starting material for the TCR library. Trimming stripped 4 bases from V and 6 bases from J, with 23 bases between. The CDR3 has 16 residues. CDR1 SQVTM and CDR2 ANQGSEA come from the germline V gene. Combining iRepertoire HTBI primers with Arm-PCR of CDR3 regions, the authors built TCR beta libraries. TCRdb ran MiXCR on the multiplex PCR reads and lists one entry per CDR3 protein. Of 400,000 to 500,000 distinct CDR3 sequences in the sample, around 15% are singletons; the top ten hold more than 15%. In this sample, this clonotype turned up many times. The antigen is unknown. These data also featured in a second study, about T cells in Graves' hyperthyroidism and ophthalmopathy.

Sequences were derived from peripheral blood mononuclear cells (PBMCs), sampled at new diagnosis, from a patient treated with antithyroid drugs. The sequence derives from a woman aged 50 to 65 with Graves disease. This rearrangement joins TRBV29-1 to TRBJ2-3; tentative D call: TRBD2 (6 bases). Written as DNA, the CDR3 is TGCAGCGTTGTAGGCGGGGTACCTTTGGCAGGGGATACGCAGTATTTT. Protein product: CSVVGGVPLAGDTQYF.